Below are 13 T cell receptor beta chains sequenced from a single sample in a study of T cell changes during pregnancy in multiple sclerosis. TCRdb's copy holds only in-frame clones and misses some; the assay was immunoSEQ multiplex PCR. The table has approximately 60,000 clones, roughly nine tenths seen once; the top ten hold approximately 0.21%. This sample comprised CD4+ T cells from peripheral blood mononuclear cells, obtained in the second trimester of pregnancy. These TCRs come from a female donor with multiple sclerosis, enrolled in a pregnancy study.

In DNA, the CDR3 is TGTGCCAGCAGCTTAGGAAGGTGGGGGCGCGACTATGGCTACACCTTC. It is translated as CASSLGRWGRDYGYTF. This chain uses TRBV7-2 with TRBJ1-2, with a possible D match to TRBD1 (6 bases). V lost 1 base, J lost 3 bases, and 15 bases lay in between. CDR1 and CDR2 (germline): SGHTA, FQGNSA. CDR3 length equals 16 residues.

The CDR3 DNA follows: TGTGCCAGCAGCGTAGCCACCGGTGATGGCTACACCTTC. Encoded protein: CASSVATGDGYTF. V gene TRBV9 combines with J gene TRBJ1-2, with D unclear. This CDR3 spans 13 amino acids. V was pared by 0 bases and J by 6 bases, with 9 bases between. Germline-derived CDR1 and CDR2 are SGDLS and YYNGEE.

This chain uses TRBV5-4 with TRBJ2-1; a possible D gene is TRBD1 (5 bases). This CDR3 comprises 13 residues. With 2 bases removed from V and 5 bases from J, the gap between germline ends came to 8 bases. In germline, CDR1 is SGHNT, CDR2 YYREEE (reference sequence). CDR3 residues: CASSLPRDNEQFF. CDR3 nucleotide sequence: TGTGCCAGCAGCTTACCCAGGGACAATGAGCAGTTCTTC.

This clone was observed a single time. The rearrangement uses TRBV5-4 and TRBJ1-3; D is unresolved. The germline V gene encodes CDR1 SGHNT and CDR2 YYREEE (reference sequence). This CDR3 is built from 17 residues. V was clipped by 0 bases and J by 0 bases, with 13 bases between them. CDR3 in amino acids: CASSLGHSKSSGNTIYF. The CDR3 DNA is TGTGCCAGCAGCTTGGGACACAGCAAGAGCTCTGGAAACACCATATATTTT.

This chain joins TRBV30 and TRBJ2-1; TRBD2 might be the D (7 bases). The CDR3 totals 17 residues. The V and J ends lost 0 bases and 0 bases respectively, with 15 bases between them. Germline CDR1 reads GTSNPN; CDR2 reads SVGIG (reference sequence). The CDR3 is CAWSVRGGAPSYNEQFF. The CDR3 bases are TGTGCCTGGAGTGTACGCGGGGGCGCACCCTCCTACAATGAGCAGTTCTTC.

The gene calls are TRBV5-1 and TRBJ2-2; 10 bases are shared with TRBD1. CDR3 length equals 16 residues. Germline V CDR1 and CDR2: SGHRS, YFSETQ. V was clipped by 5 bases and J by 4 bases; unmatched bases: 8. This CDR3 reads CASRSGTGALTGELFF. CDR3 in DNA: TGCGCCAGCAGGTCCGGGACAGGGGCCCTCACCGGGGAGCTGTTTTTT.

The chain uses TRBV5-1 and TRBJ1-4; the match to TRBD1 covers 8 bases. Germline V gene sequence: CDR1 SGHRS, CDR2 YFSETQ. Trimming took 4 bases from V and 3 from J; bases not matched to a gene: 8. This CDR3 region has 16 residues. CDR3 sequence (DNA): TGCGCCAGCAGCAGGGAGACGGGACAGGCTAATGAAAAACTGTTTTTT. Encoded protein: CASSRETGQANEKLFF.

V and J are TRBV6-5 and TRBJ2-5; D is possibly TRBD2 (5 bases). With the DNA end fitting TRBJ2-7 better, the J assignment may be wrong. Germline CDR1 is MNHEY and CDR2 is SVGAGI. The CDR3 totals 13 residues. The CDR3 DNA is TGTGCCAGCCGACTTAGCGTAGCCTACGAGCAGTACTTC. This sequence encodes CASRLSVAYEQYF.

This clone was observed a handful of times. This chain joins TRBV11-1 and TRBJ2-3; 11 positions match TRBD2. Germline V lookup: CDR1 SGHAT, CDR2 FQDESV (reference sequence). The CDR3 contains 16 residues. J gave up 3 bases and V 5 bases, and 7 bases lay outside the gene matches. The DNA for the CDR3 is TGTGCCAGCAGCCCGGGACTAGCGGAGGGGACAGATACGCAGTATTTT. Translated, it gives CASSPGLAEGTDTQYF.

The chain joins TRBV2 to TRBJ1-4; a weak D match, TRBD1 (5 bases). The germline gives CDR1 SNHLY, CDR2 FYNNEI. The CDR3 is 13 amino acids. V was clipped by 5 bases and J by 5 bases, with 9 bases between them. The CDR3, as DNA: TGTGCCAGCAGTCGGACACCCAATGAAAAACTGTTTTTT. Translating gives CASSRTPNEKLFF.

The chain carries TRBV6-6 and TRBJ2-2; 11 bases line up with TRBD2. With 3 bases clipped from V and 6 bases from J, the junction kept 3 bases outside the gene matches. This CDR3 is built from 15 residues. Per germline, CDR1 MNHNY and CDR2 SVGAGI (reference sequence). The CDR3 DNA is TGTGCCAGCAGTTATAGCGGGGGGGATGCCGGGGAGCTGTTTTTT. It is translated as CASSYSGGDAGELFF.

J is TRBJ2-1 and V is TRBV19, with 8 bases that match TRBD1. This CDR3 is 14 amino acids long. Germline V gives CDR1 LNHDA, CDR2 SQIVND (reference sequence). The V gene end was trimmed by 5 bases and the J gene end by 2 bases; junction bases not matched to a gene: 2. CDR3 DNA: TGTGCCAGTAGTTTACAGGGGGCCTACAATGAGCAGTTCTTC. It is translated as CASSLQGAYNEQFF.

The chain uses TRBV9 and TRBJ1-2; D gene uncertain. Germline V gene data show CDR1 as SGDLS and CDR2 as YYNGEE. With 5 bases removed from V and 8 bases from J, the gap between germline ends came to 16 bases. There are 13 residues in the CDR3. This CDR3 reads CASRSTGEGGYTF. The CDR3 nucleotides are TGTGCCAGCAGGAGTACGGGCGAGGGCGGCTACACCTTC.